The 24 T cell receptor beta chains given below trace back to one sample, sequenced in a study of blood T cell repertoires in COVID-19. Measured with immunoSEQ multiplex PCR; TCRdb has only the in-frame clones, and not every one. Among some 31,000 clones listed, about 82% were seen once. The sequenced material came from peripheral blood. The source is a man older than 75 with active COVID-19.

The table lists this clone with a few counts. The chain has TRBV6-6 and TRBJ2-2; D perhaps matches TRBD1 (6 bases). Germline V CDR1 and CDR2: MNHNY, SVGAGI (reference sequence). CDR3 size: 16 residues. Deletions cut 3 bases from V and 7 bases from J, with 18 bases between. The CDR3 DNA sequence: TGTGCCAGCAGTTATGCGCCGACAGGATTGGGCGGGGAGCTGTTTTTT. This translates into CASSYAPTGLGGELFF.

The rearrangement links TRBV9 to TRBJ1-1; D unclear. The CDR3 spans 14 residues. Germline V CDR1 and CDR2: SGDLS, YYNGEE. Deletions cut 4 bases from V and 3 bases from J, with 13 bases between. This chain's CDR3 is CASSPRVADTEAFF. Here the CDR3 DNA reads TGTGCCAGCAGCCCGAGGGTAGCCGACACTGAAGCTTTCTTT.

This chain links TRBV30 with TRBJ1-4; TRBD1 agrees at 7 bases. Germline V gene data show CDR1 as GTSNPN and CDR2 as SVGIG (reference sequence). V trimming: 3 bases; J trimming: 4 bases; junction bases outside the gene matches: 5. This CDR3 is built from 14 residues. CDR3 in amino acids: CAWSRGVGNEKLFF. CDR3 nucleotides: TGTGCCTGGAGCAGGGGGGTGGGTAATGAAAAACTGTTTTTT.

This clone occurred a few times. This chain uses TRBV5-8 with TRBJ2-7, with 7 bases identical to TRBD1. The junction had 4 bases not matched to a gene; V was cut back by 3 bases and J by 4 bases. This CDR3 spans 13 amino acids. Germline-derived CDR1 and CDR2 are SGHTS and YDEGEE. CDR3 residues: CASSSQGQYEQYF. CDR3 sequence (DNA): TGTGCCAGCAGCTCCCAGGGACAGTACGAGCAGTACTTC.

The V gene is TRBV5-1, the J gene TRBJ2-5, with TRBD1 matching 8 bases. V trimming: 3 bases; J trimming: 8 bases; junction bases outside the gene matches: 9. CDR1 and CDR2 from the germline V gene are SGHRS and YFSETQ. There are 14 residues in the CDR3. In DNA, the CDR3 is TGCGCCAGCAGCTCGGAACTAGACAGGGGTACCCAGTACTTC. Protein product: CASSSELDRGTQYF.

This chain's CDR3 is CASSLDAVYSPLHF. CDR3 coding DNA: TGTGCCAGCAGCTTAGACGCAGTGTATTCACCCCTCCACTTT. V is TRBV11-2 and J is TRBJ1-6; unclear D gene. V lost 0 bases and J 8 bases, leaving 8 bases between the germline ends. Germline loops: CDR1 SGHAT, CDR2 FQNNGV. The CDR3 totals 14 residues.

V is TRBV7-2 and J is TRBJ2-1; a possible D gene is TRBD2 (7 bases). V dropped 0 bases and J dropped 8 bases, with 11 bases sitting between them. The V gene's germline CDR1 is SGHTA and CDR2 FQGNSA. The CDR3 consists of 14 residues. As DNA, the CDR3 is TGTGCCAGCAGCTTAGCGGGGGGGCCCTATGAGCAGTTCTTC. Encoded protein: CASSLAGGPYEQFF.

The chain is built from TRBV9 and TRBJ2-1, with D possibly TRBD1 on 6 matching bases. The CDR3 has 15 residues. Looked up from germline, CDR1 is SGDLS and CDR2 is YYNGEE. V lost 2 bases and J lost 7, with 16 bases in between. The CDR3 reads CASSVKSQGRNEQFF. CDR3 bases: TGTGCCAGCAGCGTTAAGAGTCAGGGGCGGAATGAGCAGTTCTTC.

The chain links TRBV9 to TRBJ1-4; possibly TRBD1 for D (6 bases). Per the germline V gene, CDR1 is SGDLS and CDR2 is YYNGEE. This CDR3 is 18 amino acids long. The V and J ends lost 0 bases and 3 bases respectively, with 18 bases between them. The CDR3 DNA follows: TGTGCCAGCAGCGTAGGATTTACCAGGGGAGCTTCTAATGAAAAACTGTTTTTT. This translates into CASSVGFTRGASNEKLFF.

This clone is a singleton in its sample. The V call is TRBV19, the J call TRBJ1-2; 8 bases agree with TRBD1. Per germline, CDR1 LNHDA and CDR2 SQIVND (reference sequence). CDR3 length: 13 amino acids. The V gene end was trimmed by 6 bases and the J gene end by 6 bases; junction bases not matched to a gene: 6. The chain's CDR3 is CASRRDRSHGYTF. CDR3 DNA: TGTGCCAGTAGAAGGGACAGGAGCCATGGCTACACCTTC.

The chain uses TRBV2 and TRBJ1-1, with D tentatively TRBD1 (6 bases). Germline CDR1 and CDR2: SNHLY and FYNNEI. V lost 4 bases and J lost 3, with 12 bases in between. CDR3 length: 14 amino acids. The CDR3 reads CASSGGGGYTEAFF. The CDR3 DNA is TGTGCCAGCAGTGGAGGGGGTGGCTACACTGAAGCTTTCTTT. Using reference TRBV2 and TRBJ1-1 for the parts outside the CDR3, the full variable domain is EPEVTQTPSHQVTQMGQEVILRCVPISNHLYFYWYRQILGQKVEFLVSFYNNEISEKSEIFDDQFSVERPDGSNFTLKIRSTKLEDSAMYFCASSGGGGYTEAFFGQGTRLTVV.

This clone was picked up one time. The chain is built from TRBV19 and TRBJ2-3; D might be TRBD2 (7 bases). Trimming left V 3 bases short and J 3 bases short, with 16 bases between. CDR1 and CDR2 from the germline V gene are LNHDA and SQIVND (reference sequence). The CDR3 is 16 residues long. The CDR3: CASSIQTGGRTDTQYF. The CDR3, as DNA: TGTGCCAGTAGTATCCAGACCGGGGGGCGGACAGATACGCAGTATTTT.

This rearrangement joins TRBV4-1 to TRBJ1-3; D might be TRBD1 (6 bases). CDR3 length equals 16 residues. V was clipped by 0 bases and J by 0 bases, with 9 bases between them. The germline CDR1 and CDR2 sequences are MGHRA and YSYEKL. CDR3 DNA: TGCGCCAGCAGCCAAGAAGTGGACAGCTCTGGAAACACCATATATTTT. Protein sequence: CASSQEVDSSGNTIYF.

In its sample, this clone was seen a few times. The chain employs TRBV10-3 and TRBJ1-6; tentative D call: TRBD1 (5 bases). This CDR3 has 14 residues. Germline CDR1 reads ENHRY; CDR2 reads SYGVKD. V was trimmed by 4 bases and J by 5 bases, leaving 9 bases between them. The CDR3 DNA follows: TGTGCCATCAGTGCCGGACAAGATAATTCACCCCTCCACTTT. It codes for CAISAGQDNSPLHF.

This sequence joins TRBV3-1 (or the pseudogene TRBV3-2) and TRBJ1-4; no reliable D call. Germline V gene data show CDR1 as LGHDT and CDR2 as YNNKEL (reference sequence). This CDR3 has 14 residues. The V gene lost 6 bases and the J gene lost 0 bases, with 8 bases spanning the gap. CDR3 sequence: CASRDTSTNEKLFF. The CDR3 DNA is TGTGCCAGCAGAGACACTTCAACTAATGAAAAACTGTTTTTT.

The chain recombines TRBV10-3 with TRBJ1-1, with D maybe TRBD1 (5 bases). Trimming cost V 11 bases and J 1 base, with 17 bases left between them. This CDR3 spans 14 amino acids. The germline gives CDR1 ENHRY, CDR2 SYGVKD. The CDR3 DNA reads TGTGCCTCACGACGCGGAGGGGCGAACACTGAAGCTTTCTTT. This translates into CASRRGGANTEAFF.

The chain is built from TRBV18 and TRBJ1-1; tentatively, D is TRBD1 (5 bases). Germline CDR1 and CDR2: KGHSH and LQKENI. V was cut by 1 base and J by 3 bases, with 15 bases left in between. The CDR3 loop spans 16 amino acids. Here the CDR3 reads CASSPRQQGQDTEAFF. CDR3 nucleotides: TGTGCCAGCTCACCACGACAACAAGGACAAGACACTGAAGCTTTCTTT.

The chain links TRBV21-1 to TRBJ2-6; TRBD1, the table's D call, lacks a check against the DNA. TRBV21-1 is recorded as a pseudogene. The CDR3 sequence is 18 residues long. CDR3 coding DNA: TGTGCCAGCAGCTACATCCGGGACACTTACTCTGGGGCCAACGTCCTGACTTTC. Protein sequence: CASSYIRDTYSGANVLTF.

The CDR3 DNA reads TGTGCCAGCAGCTTAGCGTGGGCCTCCCATACGCAGTATTTT. Its translation is CASSLAWASHTQYF. The chain uses TRBV7-9 and TRBJ2-3; D unresolved. This CDR3 contains 14 residues. From germline, CDR1 is SEHNR and CDR2 FQNEAQ (reference sequence). Deletions cut 0 bases from V and 7 bases from J, with 11 bases between. The variable domain in full, completed from reference TRBV7-9 and TRBJ2-3, reads DTGVSQNPRHKITKRGQNVTFRCDPISEHNRLYWYRQTLGQGPEFLTYFQNEAQLEKSRLLSDRFSAERPKGSFSTLEIQRTEQGDSAMYLCASSLAWASHTQYFGPGTRLTVL.

This chain uses TRBV7-8 with TRBJ2-5, with 11 bases matching TRBD2. This CDR3 region has 17 residues. V trimming: 0 bases; J trimming: 7 bases; junction bases outside the gene matches: 10. Looked up from germline, CDR1 is SGHVS and CDR2 is FQNEAQ. DNA of the CDR3: TGTGCCAGCAGCTTAGCGTTTGGTAGCGGGGGGGATAGGACCCAGTACTTC. It encodes CASSLAFGSGGDRTQYF.

This clone was recorded a few times. The chain has TRBV9 and TRBJ2-1; 8 nucleotides align to TRBD1. The CDR3 is 15 residues long. V was pared by 4 bases and J by 4 bases, with 7 bases of the junction left unmatched. Germline V gives CDR1 SGDLS, CDR2 YYNGEE. The CDR3 nucleotides are TGTGCCAGCAGCCCGACAGGGGATTATTACAATGAGCAGTTCTTC. This sequence encodes CASSPTGDYYNEQFF.

This clone was seen only once. The gene calls are TRBV27 and TRBJ2-5, with 9 nucleotides matching TRBD1. Trimming cost V 6 bases and J 4 bases; bases outside gene matches: 9. This CDR3 contains 15 residues. CDR1 is MNHEY, CDR2 SMNVEV, per germline (reference sequence). The CDR3 DNA sequence: TGTGCCAGCAGCCGATATGGACAGGGGATAGAGACCCAGTACTTC. Its protein is CASSRYGQGIETQYF.

This chain connects TRBV5-1 to TRBJ1-4; D possibly corresponds to TRBD1 (5 bases). Germline assignment: CDR1 SGHRS and CDR2 YFSETQ. Deletions cut 4 bases from V and 6 bases from J, with 13 bases between. The CDR3 is made up of 14 amino acids. This CDR3 is CASSPGEEHEKLFF. The CDR3 DNA reads TGCGCCAGCAGCCCGGGGGAGGAGCATGAAAAACTGTTTTTT.

This chain uses TRBV6-6 with TRBJ1-5; 10 bases agree with TRBD1. Unmatched junction bases numbered 1, after V lost 2 bases and J lost 3 bases. Germline V gene lookup returns CDR1 MNHNY and CDR2 SVGAGI (reference sequence). The CDR3 sequence is 15 residues long. The CDR3: CASSYGTGANQPQHF. DNA for the CDR3: TGTGCCAGCAGTTACGGGACAGGGGCCAATCAGCCCCAGCATTTT.